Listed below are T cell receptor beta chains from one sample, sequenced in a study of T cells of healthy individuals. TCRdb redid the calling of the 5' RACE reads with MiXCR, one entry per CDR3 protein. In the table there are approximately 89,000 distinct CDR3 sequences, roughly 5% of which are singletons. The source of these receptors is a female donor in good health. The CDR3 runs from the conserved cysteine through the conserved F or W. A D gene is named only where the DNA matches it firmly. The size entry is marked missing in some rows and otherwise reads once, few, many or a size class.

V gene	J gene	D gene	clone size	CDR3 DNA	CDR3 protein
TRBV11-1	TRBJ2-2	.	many	TGTGCCAGCAGCCGAAAGGGAAACACCGGGGAGCTGTTTTTT	CASSRKGNTGELFF
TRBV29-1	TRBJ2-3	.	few	TGCAGCGTCTCTATGTACACAGATACGCAGTATTTT	CSVSMYTDTQYF
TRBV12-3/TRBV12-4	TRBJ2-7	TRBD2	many	TGTGCCAGCAGCACTAGCGGAGCCTCCTACGAGCAGTACTTC	CASSTSGASYEQYF
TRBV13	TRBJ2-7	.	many	TGTGCCAGCAGCTTAAACAGGCGCTCCTACGAGCAGTACTTC	CASSLNRRSYEQYF
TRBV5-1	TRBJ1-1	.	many	TGCGCCAGCAGCTTGACTACCCAGAACACTGAAGCTTTCTTT	CASSLTTQNTEAFF
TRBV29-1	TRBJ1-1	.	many	TGCAGCGTTCTCCCCGGGGGCCGGGGCACTGAAGCTTTCTTT	CSVLPGGRGTEAFF
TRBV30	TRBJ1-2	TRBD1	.	TGTGCCTGGAGCGCCCTGAGGGGGCCGCTGGACTCTGGCTACACCTTC	CAWSALRGPLDSGYTF
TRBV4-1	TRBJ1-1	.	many	TGCGCCAGCAGCCAAGGTGGGGGGATTTTAACTGAAGCTTTCTTT	CASSQGGGILTEAFF
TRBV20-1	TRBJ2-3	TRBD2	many	TGCAGTGCGGTAGCGGGAGGGCCGGGTGGCGGGGATACGCAGTATTTT	CSAVAGGPGGGDTQYF
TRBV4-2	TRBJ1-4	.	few	TGTGCCAGCAGCCAAGGCCGGATTCAGGGGCTTAATGAAAAACTGTTTTTT	CASSQGRIQGLNEKLFF
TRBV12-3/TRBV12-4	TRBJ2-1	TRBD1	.	TGTGCCAGCACCCTGACAGGGCCTGAGCAGTTCTTC	CASTLTGPEQFF
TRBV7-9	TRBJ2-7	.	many	TGTGCCAGCAGCTCTTATCCCCAGTACGAGCAGTACTTC	CASSSYPQYEQYF
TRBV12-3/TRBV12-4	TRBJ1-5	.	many	TGTGCCAGCACCCCCGCCCGGGGCCAGCCCCAGCATTTT	CASTPARGQPQHF
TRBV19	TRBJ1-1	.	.	TGTGCCAGTAGTATAGTAACCGGACGGGCGAAAAGTTTCTTT	CASSIVTGRAKSFF
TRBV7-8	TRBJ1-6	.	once	TGTGCCAGCAGCTTAGCGCGAGGCAGGGTGGGGAGTTCACCCCTCAACTTT	CASSLARGRVGSSPLNF
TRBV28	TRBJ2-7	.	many	TGTGCCAGCAGTGTAAGGTGGGAGCAGTACTTC	CASSVRWEQYF